The next 27 T cell receptor beta chains were all read from a single sample in a study of cytomegalovirus exposure and HLA in healthy donors (dated by TCRdb to 2016 to 2017). Library preparation was by the immunoSEQ multiplex PCR assay. Held by TCRdb, this immuneACCESS table contains in-frame sequences only and omits some clones. Under half of the omission traces to an unresolved V gene where checked; the cause of the rest is unknown. This sample holds 110,000 or so clones; about 84% were observed only once. 2.1% of the sample lies in the top ten. Material: PBMCs. These receptors came from a woman aged 25 to 39 in good health and CMV-seronegative.

The rearrangement uses TRBV28 and TRBJ2-3, with D maybe TRBD1 (6 bases). The ends were cut back, 4 bases at V and 3 bases at J, with 14 bases in the middle. CDR1 is MDHEN and CDR2 is SYDVKM in the germline V gene. The CDR3 loop spans 15 amino acids. CDR3 in DNA: TGTGCCAGCAGTTCCGGACAGAGGGGAACAGATACGCAGTATTTT. It is translated as CASSSGQRGTDTQYF.

The chain joins TRBV4-3 to TRBJ2-1; 9 bases map to TRBD2. Germline lookup yields CDR1 LGHNA and CDR2 YSLEER. CDR3 length: 16 amino acids. V was pared by 3 bases and J by 3 bases, with 6 bases of the junction left unmatched. CDR3 nucleotides: TGCGCCAGCAGCCATGGAGCGGGGGGCCGCTACAATGAGCAGTTCTTC. Its protein is CASSHGAGGRYNEQFF.

The chain employs TRBV6-5 and TRBJ1-2, with 8 bases identical to TRBD1. Germline values: CDR1 MNHEY, CDR2 SVGAGI. The length of the CDR3 is 15 residues. V was pared by 8 bases and J by 3 bases, with 11 bases of the junction left unmatched. The CDR3 DNA is TGTGCCAGCCTTGGGGCAGGACAGGGATACTATGGCTACACCTTC. Its translation is CASLGAGQGYYGYTF.

This clone came up many times. The chain recombines TRBV18 with TRBJ2-1; a possible D gene is TRBD2 (5 bases). The CDR3 extends over 15 amino acids. V lost 0 bases to trimming and J lost 4 bases, with 10 bases between them. Germline CDR1 and CDR2: KGHSH and LQKENI. DNA for the CDR3: TGTGCCAGCTCACCACCTTTAGCGAGTTACAATGAGCAGTTCTTC. Protein: CASSPPLASYNEQFF.

The chain joins TRBV7-2 to TRBJ2-5; weak D call: TRBD1 (6 bases). CDR3 length: 17 amino acids. Germline assignment: CDR1 SGHTA and CDR2 FQGNSA. V gave up 6 bases and J gave up 5 bases, with 25 bases separating them. CDR3 region: CASSSAGGAFPRETQYF. CDR3 in DNA: TGTGCCAGCAGTTCGGCTGGGGGCGCCTTCCCCAGGGAGACCCAGTACTTC. Full variable domain (rest looked up from reference TRBV7-2 and TRBJ2-5): GAGVSQSPSNKVTEKGKDVELRCDPISGHTALYWYRQSLGQGLEFLIYFQGNSAPDKSGLPSDRFSAERTGGSVSTLTIQRTQQEDSAVYLCASSSAGGAFPRETQYFGPGTRLLVL.

This clone appeared a single time. The rearrangement uses TRBV7-8 and TRBJ1-5; D call uncertain. Trimming stripped 1 base from V and 4 bases from J, with 11 bases between. CDR3 length equals 15 residues. Germline-derived CDR1 and CDR2 are SGHVS and FQNEAQ. In DNA, the CDR3 is TGTGCCAGCAGCTTAGGCGTGGGCAGTAATCAGCCCCAGCATTTT. The encoded protein is CASSLGVGSNQPQHF.

This chain joins TRBV5-6 and TRBJ2-7; 11 nucleotides align to TRBD1. This CDR3 has 14 residues. CDR1 and CDR2 (germline): SGHDT, YYEEEE. Trimming removed 4 bases from V and 6 bases from J; junction bases left unmatched: 6. CDR3 loop: CASSPGTGGFEQYF. The CDR3 DNA reads as TGTGCCAGCAGCCCCGGGACAGGGGGTTTCGAGCAGTACTTC.

The rearrangement uses TRBV6-6 and TRBJ2-7; TRBD1 matches at 7 bases. The CDR3 extends over 15 amino acids. With V trimmed by 5 bases and J by 1 base, 8 bases remained unmatched. CDR1 is MNHNY and CDR2 is SVGAGI in the germline V gene (reference sequence). CDR3 sequence (DNA): TGTGCCAGCAGTCAGAGGGGACAGACTTCCTACGAGCAGTACTTC. Translation: CASSQRGQTSYEQYF.

This chain uses TRBV11-3 with TRBJ2-7, with 8 nucleotides matching TRBD2. The CDR3 loop spans 14 amino acids. Germline trimming cut 6 bases from V and 4 bases from J; bases unmatched to any gene: 8. The V gene's germline CDR1 is SGHNT and CDR2 YENEEA. The DNA for the CDR3 is TGTGCCAGCAGATCCGGGGGGGTAGGGTACGAGCAGTACTTC. This sequence encodes CASRSGGVGYEQYF.

The J gene is TRBJ2-5, the V gene TRBV4-3; 8 nucleotides align to TRBD1. Germline V gene sequence: CDR1 LGHNA, CDR2 YSLEER. This CDR3 is 13 amino acids long. Unmatched junction bases numbered 4, after V lost 5 bases and J lost 5 bases. The CDR3 spells CASSFRTGETQYF. CDR3 DNA: TGCGCCAGCAGCTTCCGGACAGGGGAGACCCAGTACTTC.

The rearrangement uses TRBV6-1 and TRBJ1-1, with TRBD1 identical over 9 bases. V lost 4 bases, J lost 5 bases, and 5 bases stayed unmatched. This CDR3 is built from 14 residues. Germline-derived CDR1 and CDR2 are MNHNS and SASEGT. The CDR3 region is CASSGGQGWTEAFF. In DNA, the CDR3 is TGTGCCAGCAGTGGGGGACAGGGATGGACTGAAGCTTTCTTT.

The chain carries TRBV14 and TRBJ2-1; TRBD2 matches at 10 bases. With 3 bases clipped from V and 7 bases from J, the junction kept 6 bases outside the gene matches. Germline-derived CDR1 and CDR2 are SGHDN and FVKESK. CDR3 length: 15 residues. CDR3 in DNA: TGTGCCAGCAGCCAGCAGCGGGGGGGCATAAATGAGCAGTTCTTC. Translation: CASSQQRGGINEQFF.

The CDR3 DNA reads TGTGCCAGCAGCTTAGGCATAACAGGGGCGGACGAGCAGTACTTC. This codes for CASSLGITGADEQYF. The chain recombines TRBV11-2 with TRBJ2-7, with TRBD1 matching over 7 bases. Germline-derived CDR1 and CDR2 are SGHAT and FQNNGV. The CDR3 length is 15 residues. V lost 1 base, J lost 5 bases, and 8 bases stayed unmatched.

J is TRBJ2-3 and V is TRBV2, with 8 bases lining up with TRBD2. This CDR3 spans 16 amino acids. V lost 6 bases, J lost 2 bases, and 10 bases stayed unmatched. Germline CDR1 is SNHLY and CDR2 is FYNNEI. CDR3 amino acids: CASRSPGAGATDTQYF. The CDR3 region has the DNA TGTGCCAGCAGGAGCCCCGGAGCGGGGGCCACAGATACGCAGTATTTT.

This chain uses TRBV6-1 with TRBJ1-1, with 7 bases aligning to TRBD1. The CDR3 totals 16 residues. The junction had 13 bases not matched to a gene; V was cut back by 4 bases and J by 5 bases. Germline V gene sequence: CDR1 MNHNS, CDR2 SASEGT. CDR3 amino acids: CASSGWGDRESTEAFF. The CDR3, as DNA: TGTGCCAGCAGTGGTTGGGGAGACAGGGAATCTACTGAAGCTTTCTTT.

The chain has TRBV6-1 and TRBJ1-1, with a tentative D call TRBD1 (5 bases). The CDR3 is 20 residues long. V was pared by 0 bases and J by 1 base, with 24 bases between. CDR1 and CDR2 (germline): MNHNS, SASEGT. The CDR3 bases are TGTGCCAGCAGTGAAGCGGGGACTCAGGGTCACACCAGTCGGAACACTGAAGCTTTCTTT. Protein: CASSEAGTQGHTSRNTEAFF.

This chain joins TRBV27 and TRBJ2-1, with 10 bases matching TRBD2. Germline values: CDR1 MNHEY, CDR2 SMNVEV (reference sequence). J lost 9 bases, V lost 6 bases, and 14 bases had no gene match. The CDR3 spans 16 residues. The CDR3 DNA reads TGTGCCAGCAGCCCACCGCTAGCGGGGGCCTCGGGTGAGCAGTTCTTC. This translates into CASSPPLAGASGEQFF.

The chain is built from TRBV7-2 and TRBJ1-2, with D hard to call. Germline V gene lookup returns CDR1 SGHTA and CDR2 FQGNSA. Trimming took off 5 bases at V and 4 bases at J, with 20 bases between the two ends. The CDR3 covers 16 residues. CDR3 bases: TGTGCCAGCAGCCCCGAACCCCGATCCAACACCTATGGCTACACCTTC. Residues: CASSPEPRSNTYGYTF. The full variable domain, its missing parts supplied by reference TRBV7-2 and TRBJ1-2, is GAGVSQSPSNKVTEKGKDVELRCDPISGHTALYWYRQSLGQGLEFLIYFQGNSAPDKSGLPSDRFSAERTGGSVSTLTIQRTQQEDSAVYLCASSPEPRSNTYGYTFGSGTRLTVV.

The CDR3 nucleotides read TGTGCCAGCAAGATCAGGGGTGACGAAAAACTGTTTTTT. It translates to CASKIRGDEKLFF. The chain recombines TRBV6-6 with TRBJ1-4, with D maybe TRBD1 (6 bases). Germline CDR1 and CDR2: MNHNY and SVGAGI (reference sequence). The CDR3 has 13 residues. Trimming cost V 7 bases and J 8 bases, with 14 bases left between them.

As concerns this clone: The junction does not match germline at one end; this may be a read error. The chain recombines TRBV30 with TRBJ2-7; TRBD1 matches at 10 bases. From germline, CDR1 is GTSNPN and CDR2 SVGIG (reference sequence). The CDR3 totals 14 residues. CDR3 loop: CAWSGDRGRGGENF. The CDR3 region has the DNA TGTGCCTGGAGTGGCGACAGGGGGCGCGGGGGTGAAAACTTC. The full variable domain, in which reference TRBV30 and TRBJ2-7 provide the parts outside the CDR3, is SQTIHQWPATLVQPVGSPLSLECTVEGTSNPNLYWYRQAAGRGLQLLFYSVGIGQISSEVPQNLSASRPQDRQFILSSKKLLLSDSGFYLCAWSGDRGRGGENFGPGTRLTVT.

V usage is TRBV5-8 and J usage is TRBJ1-5, with 9 bases matching TRBD1. The CDR3 is 19 amino acids. V was clipped by 0 bases and J by 3 bases; unmatched bases: 13. Germline-derived CDR1 and CDR2 are SGHTS and YDEGEE. The CDR3 nucleotides are TGTGCCAGCAGCTTGGGGGACAGGGAGGTTTGGACCATCAATCAGCCCCAGCATTTT. Its translation is CASSLGDREVWTINQPQHF.

The rearrangement joins TRBV19 to TRBJ1-1; 7 bases align to TRBD1. Germline assignment: CDR1 LNHDA and CDR2 SQIVND (reference sequence). The junction had 11 bases not matched to a gene; V was cut back by 3 bases and J by 1 base. This CDR3 has 17 amino acids. Written as DNA, the CDR3 is TGTGCCAGTAGTATCGGGACAGTTGGGGGATGGAACACTGAAGCTTTCTTT. It is translated as CASSIGTVGGWNTEAFF.

The chain links TRBV30 to TRBJ2-7, with D unclear. Germline V CDR1 and CDR2: GTSNPN, SVGIG (reference sequence). The CDR3 contains 12 residues. V shed 2 bases and J shed 2 bases, with 7 bases lying between them. CDR3 nucleotides: TGTGCCTGGAGTCTCACGGCCTACGAGCAGTACTTC. Encoded protein: CAWSLTAYEQYF.

The rearrangement joins TRBV21-1 to TRBJ1-2; the table calls TRBD1, which could not be checked here. TRBV21-1 is a listed pseudogene. This CDR3 comprises 13 residues. DNA for the CDR3: TGTGCCAGCAAGGGGGGACAGAGCTATGGCTACACCTTC. Protein: CASKGGQSYGYTF.

The chain employs TRBV11-2 and TRBJ2-7; tentative D call: TRBD2 (5 bases). With 5 bases removed from V and 2 bases from J, the gap between germline ends came to 13 bases. Germline V gene sequence: CDR1 SGHAT, CDR2 FQNNGV. The CDR3 sequence is 14 residues long. The CDR3 sequence: CASSPGSRPYEQYF. The CDR3, as DNA: TGTGCCAGCAGCCCGGGGTCCCGTCCCTACGAGCAGTACTTC.

The V and J genes are TRBV6-5 and TRBJ2-2; 8 bases align to TRBD1. V was pared by 6 bases and J by 7 bases, with 10 bases of the junction left unmatched. Germline loops: CDR1 MNHEY, CDR2 SVGAGI. There are 15 residues in the CDR3. DNA for the CDR3: TGTGCCAGCAGCCCTCCGGACAGGGCTGGCGGGGAGCTGTTTTTT. It is translated as CASSPPDRAGGELFF.

By share, this clone ranks as medium-sized (0.01 to 0.1%). V usage is TRBV7-8 and J usage is TRBJ2-7; 10 bases fit TRBD1. V trimming: 5 bases; J trimming: 0 bases; junction bases outside the gene matches: 13. The CDR3 is made up of 18 amino acids. Germline CDR1 and CDR2: SGHVS and FQNEAQ. CDR3 nucleotide sequence: TGTGCCAGCAGCCGAGCCAGATCGGGACAGGGGCTCTCCTACGAGCAGTACTTC. This translates into CASSRARSGQGLSYEQYF.